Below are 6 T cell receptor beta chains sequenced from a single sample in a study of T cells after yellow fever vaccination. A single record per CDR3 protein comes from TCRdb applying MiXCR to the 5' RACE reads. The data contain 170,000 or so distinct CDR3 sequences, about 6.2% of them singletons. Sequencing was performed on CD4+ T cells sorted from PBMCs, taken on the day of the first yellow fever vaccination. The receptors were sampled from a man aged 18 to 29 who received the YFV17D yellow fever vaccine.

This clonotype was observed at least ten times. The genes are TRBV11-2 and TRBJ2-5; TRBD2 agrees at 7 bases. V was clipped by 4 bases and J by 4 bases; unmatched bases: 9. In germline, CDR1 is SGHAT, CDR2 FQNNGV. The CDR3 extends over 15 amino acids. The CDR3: CASSWLLAMAETQYF. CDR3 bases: TGTGCCAGCAGCTGGCTACTAGCGATGGCAGAGACCCAGTACTTC.

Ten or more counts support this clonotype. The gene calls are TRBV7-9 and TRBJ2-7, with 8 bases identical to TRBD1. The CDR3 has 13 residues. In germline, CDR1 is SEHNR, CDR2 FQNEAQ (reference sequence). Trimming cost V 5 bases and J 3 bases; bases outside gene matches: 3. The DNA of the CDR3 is TGTGCCAGCAGCGTCGGGACAGGCTACGAGCAGTACTTC. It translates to CASSVGTGYEQYF.

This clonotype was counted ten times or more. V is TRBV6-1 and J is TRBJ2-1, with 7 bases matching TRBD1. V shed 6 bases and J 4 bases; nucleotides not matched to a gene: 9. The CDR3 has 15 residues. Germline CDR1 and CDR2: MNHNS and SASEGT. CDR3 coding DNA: TGTGCCAGCAGGACCCCGGGACAGAGTTACAATGAGCAGTTCTTC. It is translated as CASRTPGQSYNEQFF.

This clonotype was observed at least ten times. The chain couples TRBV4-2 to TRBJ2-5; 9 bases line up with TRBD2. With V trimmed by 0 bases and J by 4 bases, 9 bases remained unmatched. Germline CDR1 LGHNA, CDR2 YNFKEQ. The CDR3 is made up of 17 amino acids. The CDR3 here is CASSQDLPGGGAETQYF. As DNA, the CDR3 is TGTGCCAGCAGCCAAGATCTCCCTGGCGGGGGGGCAGAGACCCAGTACTTC.

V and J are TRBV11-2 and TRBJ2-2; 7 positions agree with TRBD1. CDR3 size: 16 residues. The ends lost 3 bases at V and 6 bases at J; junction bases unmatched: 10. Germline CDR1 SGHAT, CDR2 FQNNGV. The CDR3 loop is CASSFGQAVFPGELFF. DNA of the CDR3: TGTGCCAGCAGCTTCGGACAGGCGGTGTTTCCCGGGGAGCTGTTTTTT.

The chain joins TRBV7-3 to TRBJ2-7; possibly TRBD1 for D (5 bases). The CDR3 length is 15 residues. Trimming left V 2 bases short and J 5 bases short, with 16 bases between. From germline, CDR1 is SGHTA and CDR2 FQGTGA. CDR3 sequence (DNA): TGTGCCAGCAGCTTAGGGGCAGACCCCACCAACGAGCAGTACTTC. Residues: CASSLGADPTNEQYF.